This is a list of T cell receptor beta chains from one sample in a study of T cells expressing NK-cell markers. TCRdb processed the 5' RACE reads again and assigns one entry to each CDR3 protein, with no DNA. This sample's clone table lists 350,000 to 450,000 distinct CDR3 sequences. The sequenced material came from blood T cells: a sorted CD56 or NKG2C T cell subset, CD4+ or CD8+ T cells, or bulk PBMC T cells (not recorded which). These receptors were collected from a man aged 18-75 years in good health. CDR3s include the opening cysteine and the closing phenylalanine or tryptophan. The order of the fields is CDR3 length, V gene, J gene, CDR3 protein.

>15|TRBV5-1|TRBJ2-5
CASSLQTQKVETQYF
>15|TRBV4-2|TRBJ2-5
CASSLLAGAKETQYF
>17|TRBV11-3|TRBJ2-1
CASSLGVLAGAPNEQFF
>13|TRBV6-2/TRBV6-3|TRBJ2-5
CASTGRPWETQYF
>15|TRBV7-2|TRBJ1-4
CASSNSPSTNEKLFF
>13|TRBV20-1|TRBJ1-2
CSARDHRMGGYTF
>16|TRBV3-1|TRBJ1-2
CASSPGLHTSVYGYTF
>16|TRBV12-3/TRBV12-4|TRBJ2-3
CASRDKKSDSADTQYF
>15|TRBV9|TRBJ2-7
CASSPRVGRSYEQYF
>15|TRBV7-6|TRBJ2-5
CASSPRTAGGETQYF
>13|TRBV28|TRBJ2-7
CASITRDYSEQYF
>14|TRBV6-1|TRBJ2-2
CAATAQSNTGELFF
>16|TRBV20-1|TRBJ2-3
CSAGLKGLPLEDTQYF
>15|TRBV5-1|TRBJ1-1
CASSLRTGSNTEAFF
>15|TRBV2|TRBJ2-4
CASSQLRTGGGIQYF
>15|TRBV2|TRBJ2-7
CASSGLTGGLYEQYF
>15|TRBV20-1|TRBJ2-2
CSAPARGGRTGELFF
>16|TRBV19|TRBJ2-1
CASSMLAGGPYNEQFF
>14|TRBV2|TRBJ2-3
CASSFSTATDTQYF
>19|TRBV11-1|TRBJ1-6
CASSSTGTGGSFYNSPLHF
>16|TRBV7-9|TRBJ2-5
CASSLVTSGLTETQYF
>16|TRBV12-3/TRBV12-4|TRBJ1-4
CASSSGLTPTNEKLFF
>14|TRBV5-4|TRBJ1-3
CASSLQGSGNTIYF
>15|TRBV7-2|TRBJ2-2
CASSLVKSVSGELFF
>15|TRBV1|TRBJ1-3
CTTPTVGGGGNTIYF
>13|TRBV5-1|TRBJ2-7
CASSLGTDLPQYF
>17|TRBV7-9|TRBJ1-5
CASSLGSGTHRDQPQHF
>15|TRBV7-8|TRBJ2-5
CASSSLQGYQETQYF
>17|TRBV5-6|TRBJ1-2
CASSLAERGEGFYGYTF
>15|TRBV7-6|TRBJ2-3
CASSLGAGVIDTQYF
>16|TRBV12-3/TRBV12-4|TRBJ2-3
CASSFKQGLSTDTQYF
>14|TRBV20-1|TRBJ2-5
CSASVGGGLETQYF
>13|TRBV27|TRBJ2-3
CASSYKPGDTQYF
>16|TRBV29-1|TRBJ2-1
CSVEDAIRSFANEQFF
>14|TRBV5-1|TRBJ2-4
CASRRDRGSNIQYF
>17|TRBV28|TRBJ1-2
CASSSPTPGPTNYGYTF
>15|TRBV2|TRBJ1-3
CASRDRLGFGNTIYF
>17|TRBV27|TRBJ2-1
CASSLFSDRGGYNEQFF
>17|TRBV7-8|TRBJ2-5
CASSLRYKQGAQETQYF
>12|TRBV12-5|TRBJ2-1
CASAEGSNEQFF
>15|TRBV6-5|TRBJ1-2
CASSYIGQADYGYTF
>17|TRBV28|TRBJ2-7
CASSLGRAGNTEHEQYF
>14|TRBV6-1|TRBJ2-1
CASRTSGGSDEQFF
>17|TRBV12-5|TRBJ1-5
CASARGGLQNSNQPQHF
>16|TRBV12-3/TRBV12-4|TRBJ2-5
CASSFGRLAGRQTQYF
>14|TRBV3-1|TRBJ1-1
CASSLKQTWTGAFF
>17|TRBV13|TRBJ2-1
CASSPNGGRRTYNEQFF
>14|TRBV29-1|TRBJ2-5
CSVEELTGGETQYF
>17|TRBV15|TRBJ2-1
CATSISLAGPYVDEQFF
>16|TRBV11-2|TRBJ2-5
CASSEMGGAPSETQYF
>13|TRBV7-2|TRBJ1-5
CASSLAWNQPQHF
>15|TRBV12-3/TRBV12-4|TRBJ2-3
CASSFFNIRGDTQYF
>13|TRBV14|TRBJ1-2
CASSPRTVYGYTF
>17|TRBV4-2|TRBJ1-4
CASSQDLARATNEKLFF
>15|TRBV6-2/TRBV6-3|TRBJ1-5
CASRGQIRSNQPQHF
>19|TRBV2|TRBJ2-5
CASSEAMGKPGNRAETQYF
>20|TRBV27|TRBJ2-1
CASSLSLGQGGIGSYNEQFF